The 32 T cell receptor beta chains in this list originate from one sample, sequenced in a study of shared clonotypes between healthy human individuals (dated by TCRdb to the early 2020s). Libraries were constructed by the immunoSEQ multiplex PCR assay. Entries here come from immuneACCESS through TCRdb and include only in-frame sequences with V and J called. Some clones fail to appear in such tables; in the studies checked, an unresolved V gene covers under half of the shortfall, and the cause of the remainder is unknown. The sample profile shows 300,000 to 400,000 clones; less than 75% of them were found once. Together, the top ten hold about 9.4% of the sample. Sequencing used memory CD4+ T cells sorted from blood. What the cell subset or site label conveys for this sample: CD45RA-negative fraction. The receptors here all came from a man younger than 40 in good health.

This clone came up a few times. J is TRBJ2-7 and V is TRBV2; 7 bases align to TRBD1. CDR1 is SNHLY and CDR2 is FYNNEI in the germline V gene. This CDR3 is built from 16 residues. With 8 bases clipped from V and 0 bases from J, the junction kept 13 bases outside the gene matches. The DNA for the CDR3 is TGTGCCAGCTGCCGGGACAGCCTTTCTAGCTCCTACGAGCAGTACTTC. Translation gives CASCRDSLSSSYEQYF. Looking up the rest from reference TRBV2 and TRBJ2-7 gives the full variable domain: EPEVTQTPSHQVTQMGQEVILRCVPISNHLYFYWYRQILGQKVEFLVSFYNNEISEKSEIFDDQFSVERPDGSNFTLKIRSTKLEDSAMYFCASCRDSLSSSYEQYFGPGTRLTVT.

The chain joins TRBV7-6 to TRBJ2-1; TRBD2 matches 12 bases. Germline V gene sequence: CDR1 SGHVS, CDR2 FNYEAQ. The CDR3 runs to 18 residues. With 2 bases clipped from V and 8 bases from J, the junction kept 13 bases outside the gene matches. This CDR3 reads CASSLQLAGGHLAYEQFF. The DNA for the CDR3 is TGTGCCAGCAGCTTACAACTAGCGGGAGGCCATTTGGCATATGAGCAGTTCTTC.

The chain uses TRBV5-1 and TRBJ2-7; D may correspond to TRBD1 or TRBD2 (5 bases each). Germline V gene data show CDR1 as SGHRS and CDR2 as YFSETQ. The V end was cut by 3 bases, the J end by 1 base, with 17 bases between. This CDR3 is built from 16 residues. CDR3 sequence reads: CASSYRDQKNSYEQYF. The DNA for the CDR3 is TGCGCCAGCAGCTACCGGGACCAGAAGAATTCCTACGAGCAGTACTTC.

The rearrangement links TRBV5-4 to TRBJ2-3, with 15 bases aligning to TRBD2. The germline V gene has CDR1 SGHNT and CDR2 YYREEE (reference sequence). The CDR3 contains 16 residues. Trimming at V came to 4 bases and at J to 4 bases, leaving 4 bases not matched to a gene. In DNA, the CDR3 is TGTGCCAGCAGCCGGACTAGCGGGAGGGTGGCAGATACGCAGTATTTT. It yields the protein CASSRTSGRVADTQYF.

This chain uses TRBV2 with TRBJ2-1; no clear D. The CDR3 consists of 11 residues. From germline, CDR1 is SNHLY and CDR2 FYNNEI. V shed 7 bases and J shed 5 bases, with 6 bases lying between them. This chain's CDR3 is CASTRDNEQFF. CDR3 DNA sequence: TGTGCCAGCACTCGAGACAATGAGCAGTTCTTC.

V gene TRBV29-1 combines with J gene TRBJ2-1; D possibly corresponds to TRBD1 (7 bases). Germline V CDR1 and CDR2: SQVTM, ANQGSEA. This CDR3 is 11 amino acids long. Trimming took 8 bases from V and 10 from J, leaving 15 bases between them. CDR3 region: CSFGGGGEQFF. The CDR3 nucleotides are TGCAGCTTTGGAGGGGGCGGAGAGCAGTTCTTC.

This chain connects TRBV4-2 to TRBJ2-1; TRBD2 agrees at 12 bases. The CDR3 sequence is 16 residues long. The V gene's germline CDR1 is LGHNA and CDR2 YNFKEQ. The J segment lost 2 bases and the V segment lost 3 bases, leaving 2 bases of the junction unmatched. The CDR3 DNA reads as TGTGCCAGCAGCCAGCGACTAGCGGGGGCCTACAATGAGCAGTTCTTC. Translating it yields CASSQRLAGAYNEQFF.

The V call is TRBV19, the J call TRBJ2-1; 14 bases match TRBD2. The CDR3 spans 19 residues. V shed 6 bases, J shed 6 bases, and the junction held 16 bases outside the gene matches. Germline values: CDR1 LNHDA, CDR2 SQIVND (reference sequence). The CDR3 protein is CASRPETGLAGGLGNEQFF. As DNA, the CDR3 is TGTGCCAGTAGGCCAGAGACCGGACTAGCGGGAGGTTTGGGCAATGAGCAGTTCTTC.

A word on this clone: Other nucleotide sequences in the sample specify the same CDR3. The chain is built from TRBV18 and TRBJ2-3, with 8 bases lining up with TRBD1. This CDR3 has 14 amino acids. Germline loops: CDR1 KGHSH, CDR2 LQKENI. J gave up 3 bases and V 6 bases, and 5 bases lay outside the gene matches. For the CDR3, the DNA is TGTGCCAGCTCGGCTGACAGGGGAACAGATACGCAGTATTTT. Protein sequence: CASSADRGTDTQYF.

This clone was seen more than once but under ten times. This sequence joins TRBV11-3 and TRBJ2-1; tentatively, D is TRBD1 or TRBD2 (6 bases each). Trimming took 5 bases from V and 4 from J, leaving 12 bases between them. Germline lookup yields CDR1 SGHNT and CDR2 YENEEA. This CDR3 is 14 amino acids long. CDR3 nucleotide sequence: TGTGCCAGCAGCCGCCGGGGGCTTTACAATGAGCAGTTCTTC. This codes for CASSRRGLYNEQFF.

The chain is built from TRBV5-4 and TRBJ1-1; 7 bases line up with TRBD1. V lost 4 bases, J lost 2 bases, and 2 bases stayed unmatched. This CDR3 is 13 amino acids long. Per germline, CDR1 SGHNT and CDR2 YYREEE (reference sequence). The CDR3: CASSRDSNTEAFF. The CDR3 nucleotides read TGTGCCAGCAGCCGGGACAGTAACACTGAAGCTTTCTTT.

V and J are TRBV7-8 and TRBJ2-2; no firm D call. Trimming stripped 2 bases from V and 2 bases from J, with 9 bases between. Germline values: CDR1 SGHVS, CDR2 FQNEAQ. The CDR3 runs to 15 residues. CDR3 DNA sequence: TGTGCCAGCAGCTTACAACAATTAAACACCGGGGAGCTGTTTTTT. Encoded protein: CASSLQQLNTGELFF.

The V and J genes are TRBV7-2 and TRBJ2-1; D perhaps matches TRBD2 (6 bases). CDR1 is SGHTA and CDR2 is FQGNSA in the germline V gene. The CDR3 has 13 residues. V was shortened by 8 bases and J by 0 bases, with 8 bases between the two germline ends. DNA of the CDR3: TGTGCCAGCGCGGGGAGCTCCTACAATGAGCAGTTCTTC. Protein: CASAGSSYNEQFF.

CDR3 sequence reads: CASQGLANTDTQYF. The CDR3 coding sequence is TGTGCCAGCCAGGGACTAGCTAACACAGATACGCAGTATTTT. V and J are TRBV18 and TRBJ2-3, with 9 nucleotides matching TRBD2. This CDR3 is built from 14 residues. The ends lost 8 bases at V and 2 bases at J; junction bases unmatched: 5. Looked up from germline, CDR1 is KGHSH and CDR2 is LQKENI.

This clone has only a few counts. The chain recombines TRBV5-4 with TRBJ2-7, with 10 bases that match TRBD2. The germline CDR1 and CDR2 sequences are SGHNT and YYREEE (reference sequence). The CDR3 loop spans 15 amino acids. V shed 4 bases, J shed 2 bases, and the junction held 6 bases outside the gene matches. The CDR3 loop is CASSLGLADTYEQYF. In nucleotides, the CDR3 is TGTGCCAGCAGCCTAGGACTAGCGGACACCTACGAGCAGTACTTC.

The chain is built from TRBV5-1 and TRBJ2-1, with 14 bases identical to TRBD2. V was pared by 3 bases and J by 5 bases, with 7 bases of the junction left unmatched. CDR3 length: 17 amino acids. The germline V gene has CDR1 SGHRS and CDR2 YFSETQ. CDR3 DNA sequence: TGCGCCAGCAGCTCGGGACTAGCGGGGGTAAAAAACAATGAGCAGTTCTTC. Its protein is CASSSGLAGVKNNEQFF.

This clone appeared once. This chain links TRBV7-2 with TRBJ2-6; TRBD1 is a possible D gene (6 bases). The V gene's germline CDR1 is SGHTA and CDR2 FQGNSA. The CDR3 is 15 amino acids. Trimming left V 4 bases short and J 2 bases short, with 9 bases between. CDR3 in DNA: TGTGCCAGCAGCTCCACAGGGCCTGGGGCCAACGTCCTGACTTTC. It specifies CASSSTGPGANVLTF.

This clone was picked up a small number of times. The DNA for the CDR3 is TGTGCCAGCAGCTTTCTAACTCCGGGACAGGGAAATGGCTACACCTTC. Translation: CASSFLTPGQGNGYTF. The V and J genes are TRBV28 and TRBJ1-2; 9 positions agree with TRBD1. Germline CDR1 MDHEN, CDR2 SYDVKM. V lost 6 bases, J lost 6 bases, and 14 bases stayed unmatched. This CDR3 is 16 amino acids long.

This sequence joins TRBV5-1 and TRBJ2-7, with 7 nucleotides matching TRBD1. This CDR3 has 15 residues. The V and J ends lost 4 bases and 1 base, in that order; junction bases with no gene match: 8. Germline CDR1 and CDR2: SGHRS and YFSETQ. CDR3 loop: CASSPTKTGSYEQYF. The CDR3 region has the DNA TGCGCCAGCAGCCCGACCAAGACAGGGTCCTACGAGCAGTACTTC.

This clone appeared a few times. V usage is TRBV11-3 and J usage is TRBJ2-2; 9 bases align to TRBD1. The germline CDR1 and CDR2 sequences are SGHNT and YENEEA. The V segment lost 1 base and the J segment 12 bases; nucleotides outside the gene matches: 3. This CDR3 spans 13 amino acids. CDR3 in amino acids: CASSLGGQGQLFF. Written as DNA, the CDR3 is TGTGCCAGCAGCTTAGGGGGACAGGGTCAGCTGTTTTTT.

The chain has TRBV7-9 and TRBJ2-7, with 8 bases fitting TRBD1. The V gene's germline CDR1 is SEHNR and CDR2 FQNEAQ (reference sequence). This CDR3 region has 12 residues. With V trimmed by 5 bases and J by 6 bases, 3 bases remained unmatched. DNA for the CDR3: TGTGCCAGCAGCCCAGACAGGGGCGAGCAGTACTTC. This translates into CASSPDRGEQYF.

The V and J genes are TRBV18 and TRBJ2-1, with 9 bases identical to TRBD2. Germline CDR1 and CDR2: KGHSH and LQKENI. Losses at the gene ends were 6 bases for V and 0 bases for J; bases not matched to a gene: 9. The CDR3 consists of 17 residues. The CDR3 protein is CASSQAGGRSSYNEQFF. CDR3 sequence (DNA): TGTGCCAGCTCCCAAGCGGGAGGCCGTAGCTCCTACAATGAGCAGTTCTTC.

The rearrangement links TRBV20-1 to TRBJ2-1; a possible D gene is TRBD2 (5 bases). CDR1 and CDR2 (germline): DFQATT, SNEGSKA (reference sequence). Trimming removed 5 bases at V and 7 bases at J, with 9 bases between. CDR3 length equals 11 residues. The CDR3 nucleotides are TGCAGTGCTCGAGGGTTGAATGAGCAGTTCTTC. It encodes CSARGLNEQFF.

This clone appeared many times. The chain joins TRBV5-1 to TRBJ2-5, with D uncertain. CDR3 length: 15 residues. V lost 4 bases to trimming and J lost 5 bases, with 18 bases between them. CDR1 SGHRS and CDR2 YFSETQ come from the germline V gene. In DNA form, the CDR3 reads TGCGCCAGCAGCCCCCTTGCGAGTGCCCGCGAGACCCAGTACTTC. Translating it yields CASSPLASARETQYF.

This sequence joins TRBV30 and TRBJ2-2; a weak D match, TRBD1 (6 bases). Deletions cut 7 bases from V and 6 bases from J, with 12 bases between. The germline CDR1 and CDR2 sequences are GTSNPN and SVGIG (reference sequence). The CDR3 covers 12 residues. The CDR3 sequence: CALQGVAGELFF. The CDR3 DNA reads as TGTGCCTTACAGGGCGTGGCCGGGGAGCTGTTTTTT.

This chain connects TRBV9 to TRBJ2-6; 7 bases match TRBD1. Losses at the gene ends were 3 bases for V and 4 bases for J; bases not matched to a gene: 10. CDR3 length: 17 residues. The germline CDR1 and CDR2 sequences are SGDLS and YYNGEE. The CDR3 nucleotides are TGTGCCAGCAGCGCCCACCATACAGGGGTCGGGGCCAACGTCCTGACTTTC. It is translated as CASSAHHTGVGANVLTF.

The genes are TRBV28 and TRBJ1-5; possibly TRBD1 for D (6 bases). Trimming cost V 6 bases and J 7 bases, with 16 bases left between them. This CDR3 region has 14 residues. CDR1 is MDHEN, CDR2 SYDVKM, per germline. The CDR3 protein is CASSSAGAWQPQHF. CDR3 nucleotides: TGTGCCAGCAGCAGCGCAGGGGCTTGGCAGCCCCAGCATTTT.

V usage is TRBV5-6 and J usage is TRBJ1-1; D gene ambiguous. This CDR3 region has 14 residues. From germline, CDR1 is SGHDT and CDR2 YYEEEE. Trimming stripped 5 bases from V and 5 bases from J, with 16 bases between. The chain's CDR3 is CASSQAGLWTEAFF. The CDR3 DNA follows: TGTGCCAGCAGTCAGGCGGGCCTTTGGACTGAAGCTTTCTTT.

This clone was seen only once. CDR3 coding DNA: TGTGCCAGCAGCTCACCTCTAGCGGGAGGTCAGAACACCGGGGAGCTGTTTTTT. Protein sequence: CASSSPLAGGQNTGELFF. V gene TRBV11-2 combines with J gene TRBJ2-2; 11 bases are shared with TRBD2. The germline gives CDR1 SGHAT, CDR2 FQNNGV. Trimming took 4 bases from V and 1 from J; bases not matched to a gene: 8. This CDR3 is 18 amino acids long.

This clone came up a few times. The V gene is TRBV7-2, the J gene TRBJ2-3; D uncertain. The V and J ends lost 3 bases and 6 bases respectively, with 22 bases between them. The CDR3 is 17 residues long. From germline, CDR1 is SGHTA and CDR2 FQGNSA. The CDR3 spells CASSLEPLALDHDTQYF. DNA of the CDR3: TGTGCCAGCAGCTTGGAGCCATTAGCTCTCGATCATGATACGCAGTATTTT. The full variable domain, in which reference TRBV7-2 and TRBJ2-3 provide the parts outside the CDR3, is GAGVSQSPSNKVTEKGKDVELRCDPISGHTALYWYRQSLGQGLEFLIYFQGNSAPDKSGLPSDRFSAERTGGSVSTLTIQRTQQEDSAVYLCASSLEPLALDHDTQYFGPGTRLTVL.

Only one count was recorded for this clone. This chain connects TRBV19 to TRBJ2-1; 9 nucleotides agree with TRBD1. The ends lost 5 bases at V and 7 bases at J; junction bases unmatched: 9. The CDR3 is 15 residues long. Germline CDR1 reads LNHDA; CDR2 reads SQIVND (reference sequence). CDR3: CASSPGQGFINEQFF. CDR3 sequence (DNA): TGTGCCAGTAGTCCGGGACAGGGTTTCATAAATGAGCAGTTCTTC.

The V and J genes are TRBV4-3 and TRBJ2-5; perhaps D is TRBD1 or TRBD2 (5 bases each). The V end lost 0 bases, the J end lost 5 bases, and 16 bases lay between the germline ends. Germline values: CDR1 LGHNA, CDR2 YSLEER. The CDR3 totals 16 residues. The CDR3 DNA reads as TGCGCCAGCAGCCAAGACAGGGCCGGACGGGGCGAGACCCAGTACTTC. Protein product: CASSQDRAGRGETQYF.